The 10 T cell receptor beta chains in this list originate from one sample, sequenced in a study of blood T cells in healthy people across ages. Primed by a sample-barcoded 5' primer and a J-beta primer mix, a second PCR proceeded for roughly 7 to 11 cycles. In TCRdb, the 5' RACE reads were re-called with MiXCR into one record per CDR3 protein. The sample includes about 1.6 million distinct CDR3 sequences, 34% of them seen just once. The specimen was blood. These receptors were collected from a woman aged 25 to 39 in good health.

This chain joins TRBV12-3 or TRBV12-4 and TRBJ1-1; the D gene is possibly TRBD1 (5 bases). The CDR3 has 13 amino acids. V shed 6 bases and J shed 6 bases, with 14 bases lying between them. DNA for the CDR3: TGTGCCAGCAGGGCGGTCGGGGGACCTGAAGCTTTCTTT. As protein: CASRAVGGPEAFF.

Comments on this clonotype: Germline is not matched at one junction end, which may reflect a read error. The genes are TRBV28 and TRBJ1-2, with D possibly being TRBD1 (5 bases). Germline CDR1 is MDHEN and CDR2 is SYDVKM. This CDR3 contains 14 residues. In DNA, the CDR3 is TGTGCCTGCAGTTTATTATTGGGGGGATTAAACTACACCTTC. Amino acids: CACSLLLGGLNYTF.

The chain carries TRBV14 and TRBJ2-1, with a possible D match to TRBD1 (6 bases). The ends were cut back, 5 bases at V and 3 bases at J, with 11 bases in the middle. This CDR3 contains 14 residues. The germline gives CDR1 SGHDN, CDR2 FVKESK. CDR3 region: CASSGQSLYNEQFF. CDR3 nucleotides: TGTGCCAGCAGCGGACAGTCCCTCTACAATGAGCAGTTCTTC.

This chain joins TRBV11-2 and TRBJ2-3, with unresolved D. CDR1 and CDR2 from the germline V gene are SGHAT and FQNNGV. The length of the CDR3 is 15 residues. V lost 3 bases, J lost 4 bases, and 14 bases lay in between. The CDR3, as DNA: TGTGCCAGCAGCTTCCGACCGGGCAGCTCAGATACGCAGTATTTT. It yields the protein CASSFRPGSSDTQYF.

The chain uses TRBV27 and TRBJ1-5, with D tentatively TRBD1 (6 bases). V lost 8 bases to trimming and J lost 4 bases, with 12 bases between them. The germline V gene encodes CDR1 MNHEY and CDR2 SMNVEV (reference sequence). The CDR3 sequence is 13 residues long. The CDR3 protein is CASQRGWNQPQHF. The CDR3 DNA follows: TGTGCCAGCCAAAGGGGGTGGAATCAGCCCCAGCATTTT.

This clonotype was detected ten times or more. The chain joins TRBV12-3 or TRBV12-4 to TRBJ2-5, with no clear D. Trimming took off 6 bases at V and 5 bases at J, with 7 bases between the two ends. CDR3 length equals 11 residues. The CDR3 region is CASSSTETQYF. DNA of the CDR3: TGTGCCAGCAGCTCCACGGAGACCCAGTACTTC.

The chain's CDR3 is CASSPRIAGGPHEQFF. Here the CDR3 DNA reads TGCGCCAGCAGCCCGAGGATAGCGGGAGGGCCCCATGAGCAGTTCTTC. The rearrangement joins TRBV4-1 to TRBJ2-1; 11 bases agree with TRBD2. The CDR3 consists of 16 residues. Germline CDR1 reads MGHRA; CDR2 reads YSYEKL. V was pared by 4 bases and J by 8 bases, with 10 bases of the junction left unmatched.

The table lists this clonotype with a few counts. CDR3 bases: TGCGCCAGCAGCCGAGAGGGACAGTCCTACGAGCAGTACTTC. It translates to CASSREGQSYEQYF. The rearrangement joins TRBV5-1 to TRBJ2-7; 7 positions match TRBD1. This CDR3 has 14 residues. With 4 bases clipped from V and 1 base from J, the junction kept 5 bases outside the gene matches. Germline V gives CDR1 SGHRS, CDR2 YFSETQ.

The chain employs TRBV10-2 and TRBJ2-5; 8 bases map to TRBD2. The tail of the sequence fits TRBJ2-7 better, so the J call may be wrong. From germline, CDR1 is WSHSY and CDR2 SAAADI. This CDR3 comprises 14 residues. The CDR3, as DNA: TGCGCCAGCAGTGATCGGTCGGGGGGGTACGAGCAGTACTTC. Amino acids: CASSDRSGGYEQYF.

As concerns this clonotype: At one end the junction does not follow the germline gene, possibly because of a read error. The chain uses TRBV27 and TRBJ2-7; possible D gene TRBD1, 6 bases. The V gene's germline CDR1 is MNHEY and CDR2 SMNVEV (reference sequence). The CDR3 contains 14 residues. The CDR3 nucleotides are TGTGCCAGCAGGTTATTAGGACAGACCTACGAGCAGTACTTC. Protein product: CASRLLGQTYEQYF.